This is a list of T cell receptor beta chains from one sample in a study of shared clonotypes between healthy human individuals. Sequencing was performed with immunoSEQ multiplex PCR; in TCRdb, only in-frame clones are kept and a portion is missing. The table lists hundreds of thousands of clones, 95% of them singletons. Sequencing was done on a sample of naive CD8+ T cells sorted from blood. These receptors were taken from a woman aged 30 to 39 in good health. Each CDR3 is given with its conserved first and last residue. A D gene is named only where the DNA matches it firmly. Not every row has a clone size; where given, it reads once, few, many or a size class.

V	size	length	D	J	DNA	CDR3
TRBV28	-	14	-	TRBJ2-5	TGTGCCAGCAGTATGCCCAGGGTTGCGGAGACCCAGTACTTC	CASSMPRVAETQYF
TRBV7-9	-	15	TRBD2	TRBJ2-1	TGTGCCAGCAGCTTAGCTAGCGGGGAAATAAATGAGCAGTTCTTC	CASSLASGEINEQFF
TRBV27	-	17	TRBD2	TRBJ2-7	TGTGCCAGCAGTTCGAACCCGCCTAGCGGGCTAACCTACGAGCAGTACTTC	CASSSNPPSGLTYEQYF
TRBV29-1	once	14	TRBD1	TRBJ1-2	TGCAGCGTTGTAATGCGAGGGGGCAACTATGGCTACACCTTC	CSVVMRGGNYGYTF
TRBV5-1	-	16	TRBD2	TRBJ2-1	TGCGCCAGCAGCCTCCAGGTAGCGGGAGGCTACAATGAGCAGTTCTTC	CASSLQVAGGYNEQFF
TRBV29-1	-	13	-	TRBJ2-7	TGCAGCGTTGAAGGTAGCGAATCCTACGAGCAGTACTTC	CSVEGSESYEQYF
TRBV28	once	15	-	TRBJ1-5	TGTGCCAGCAGTCTGGGTGTGTATAGCAATCAGCCCCAGCATTTT	CASSLGVYSNQPQHF
TRBV27	-	15	TRBD2	TRBJ2-1	TGTGCCAGCAGTCCCATTGGAGCGGGAGGGAATGAGCAGTTCTTC	CASSPIGAGGNEQFF
TRBV6-6	once	12	TRBD2	TRBJ2-7	TGTGCCTCTGAGGGACTAGATTACGAGCAGTACTTC	CASEGLDYEQYF
TRBV5-6	-	15	-	TRBJ1-1	TGTGCCAGCAGCTTCGGGGCTCGGGTGGACACTGAAGCTTTCTTT	CASSFGARVDTEAFF
TRBV18	-	14	TRBD1	TRBJ2-1	TGTGCCAGCTCACTAGTTCAGGGGGCAAATGAGCAGTTCTTC	CASSLVQGANEQFF
TRBV6-5	-	15	-	TRBJ1-1	TGTGCCAGCAGTTACCTTTTCAGGGCCAACACTGAAGCTTTCTTT	CASSYLFRANTEAFF
TRBV7-9	-	14	-	TRBJ2-7	TGTGCCAGCAGCGGGGGGTACCCTCCTGACGAGCAGTACTTC	CASSGGYPPDEQYF
TRBV19	-	16	TRBD2	TRBJ2-2	TGTGCCAGTAACCCTCTAGCGGGAGTTTCCACCGGGGAGCTGTTTTTT	CASNPLAGVSTGELFF
TRBV28	-	14	-	TRBJ1-1	TGTGCCAGCAGTTTATCGGGCGGGGACACTGAAGCTTTCTTT	CASSLSGGDTEAFF
TRBV19	-	16	TRBD1	TRBJ2-5	TGTGCCAGTAGTATAGTGGCAGGGGGCGTGAGGGAGACCCAGTACTTC	CASSIVAGGVRETQYF
TRBV28	-	18	TRBD2	TRBJ2-3	TGTGCCAGCAGTTTCGGACTAGCGGCCCGATCGGGCACAGATACGCAGTATTTT	CASSFGLAARSGTDTQYF
TRBV5-4	-	14	-	TRBJ1-2	TGTGCCAGCAGCTTGCGAGGGAGCAGCTATGGCTACACCTTC	CASSLRGSSYGYTF
TRBV7-8	-	14	TRBD1	TRBJ1-1	TGTGCCAGCAGTTGGACAGGGAACCACGCTGAAGCTTTCTTT	CASSWTGNHAEAFF
TRBV4-1	-	15	TRBD1	TRBJ2-7	TGCGCCAGCAGCGGCCGGACAGGGGGCCCCTACGAGCAGTACTTC	CASSGRTGGPYEQYF
TRBV27	-	13	-	TRBJ1-1	TGTGCCAGCAGTTTACTCGTTAACACTGAAGCTTTCTTT	CASSLLVNTEAFF
TRBV2	once	12	-	TRBJ2-5	TGTGCCAGCAGGGCGTTCCAAGAGACCCAGTACTTC	CASRAFQETQYF
TRBV7-6	-	16	-	TRBJ2-5	TGTGCCAGCAGCCCAAACGAGGAGGGCATAAGGGAGACCCAGTACTTC	CASSPNEEGIRETQYF
TRBV7-8	-	13	-	TRBJ1-1	TGTGCCATCACTCTGGTCCCGGGCACTGAAGCTTTCTTT	CAITLVPGTEAFF
TRBV29-1	-	16	TRBD2	TRBJ2-3	TGCAGCGTCGCTGAATCGGGACTAGCAGCCACAGATACGCAGTATTTT	CSVAESGLAATDTQYF
TRBV28	-	15	-	TRBJ1-4	TGTGCCAGCAGGTATAGACAGGCCACTAATGAAAAACTGTTTTTT	CASRYRQATNEKLFF
TRBV28	-	12	-	TRBJ1-2	TGTGCCAGCATGGGGGGTCTCTATGGCTACACCTTC	CASMGGLYGYTF
TRBV4-1	-	19	-	TRBJ2-3	TGCGCCAGCAGCCTAACCCCTCTAACGGGGTCATCTCGCACAGATACGCAGTATTTT	CASSLTPLTGSSRTDTQYF
TRBV5-6	-	12	-	TRBJ1-1	TGTGCCAGCATCAACGGGCGGGCTGAAGCTTTCTTT	CASINGRAEAFF
TRBV11-1	-	16	-	TRBJ2-5	TGTGCCAGCAGCCCAGGAGGTGCGGGATCGGGTGAGACCCAGTACTTC	CASSPGGAGSGETQYF
TRBV28	-	16	TRBD1	TRBJ2-7	TGTGCCAGCAGTTCACCTTCGCTGGGGACAGGGGGAGAGCAGTACTTC	CASSSPSLGTGGEQYF
TRBV12-5	-	13	TRBD2	TRBJ2-1	TGTGCTAGCGGGAGGGGCTCCTACAATGAGCAGTTCTTC	CASGRGSYNEQFF
TRBV27	-	15	TRBD2	TRBJ2-1	TGTGCCAGCAGTTTGCGGGAGGGAACTTACAATGAGCAGTTCTTC	CASSLREGTYNEQFF
TRBV5-1	-	17	TRBD2	TRBJ2-1	TGCGCCAGCAGCTTGGGACTAGCGGGAGGGCCTGGGGATGAGCAGTTCTTC	CASSLGLAGGPGDEQFF
TRBV27	-	17	TRBD2	TRBJ2-5	TGTGCCAGCACTTCTTCCCTAGCGGGAGGGCCCCGAGAGACCCAGTACTTC	CASTSSLAGGPRETQYF
TRBV5-4	once	16	TRBD1	TRBJ1-6	TGTGCCAGCAGCTTTTCGGGACAGGTCTATAATTCACCCCTCCACTTT	CASSFSGQVYNSPLHF
TRBV19	-	17	TRBD1	TRBJ1-5	TGTGCCAGTAGTAGAAGGACAGGGGAATTACGCAATCAGCCCCAGCATTTT	CASSRRTGELRNQPQHF